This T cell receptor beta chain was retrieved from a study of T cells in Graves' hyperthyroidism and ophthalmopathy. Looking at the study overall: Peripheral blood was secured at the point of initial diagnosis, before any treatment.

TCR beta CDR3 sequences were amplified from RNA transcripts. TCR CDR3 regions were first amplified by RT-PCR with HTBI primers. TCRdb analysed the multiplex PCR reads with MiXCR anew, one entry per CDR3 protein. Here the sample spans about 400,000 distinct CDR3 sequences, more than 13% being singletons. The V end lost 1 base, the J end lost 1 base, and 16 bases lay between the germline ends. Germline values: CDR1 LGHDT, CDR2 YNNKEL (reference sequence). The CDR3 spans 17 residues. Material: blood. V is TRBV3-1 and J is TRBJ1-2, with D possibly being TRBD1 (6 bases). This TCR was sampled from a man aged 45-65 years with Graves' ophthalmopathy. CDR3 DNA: TGTGCCAGCAGCCAAGGGACAGCACAATTACATAACTATGGCTACACCTTC. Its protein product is CASSQGTAQLHNYGYTF.